This T cell receptor (beta chain) was documented in a study of beta chain features in type 1 diabetes. This clone was picked up a small number of times. Between the trimmed V and J ends, which lost 4 bases and 5 bases, there was a span of 18 bases. The CDR3 runs to 16 residues. Germline lookup yields CDR1 MNHNS and CDR2 SASEGT. The authors reverse transcribed all of the isolated RNA, so sequencing captured expressed TCRB transcripts. This table comes from immunoSEQ multiplex PCR, and its TCRdb copy is limited to in-frame clones, with some not included. Of about 130,000 clones listed, nearly 9.5% were seen once; the top ten hold approximately 0.68%. Sort purity for all populations was recorded as exceeding 98%.

The receptor was derived from a man aged 18 to 29 in good health. What was sequenced was central memory CD4+ T cells from blood. The chain is built from TRBV6-1 and TRBJ2-1; D possibly corresponds to TRBD2 (5 bases). The CDR3 is CASSGAAGLTNNEQFF. In nucleotides, the CDR3 is TGTGCCAGCAGTGGGGCGGCGGGCCTTACCAACAATGAGCAGTTCTTC.